The clone carrying this T cell receptor (beta chain) has at least ten counts. Its cognate antigen is unknown. Each CDR3 protein gets one entry after TCRdb re-called the multiplex PCR reads with MiXCR. The sample holds 84,000 or so distinct CDR3 sequences, around 30% seen once. Germline CDR1 and CDR2: SGHNT and YENEEA. CDR3 length equals 12 residues. Trimming left V 9 bases short and J 15 bases short, with 21 bases between. This sample was included in a study of breast tumors, draining lymph nodes, adjacent tissues. Breast cancer patients provided tissue from their axillary draining lymph nodes. Study conclusions and caveats: Tumor repertoires ranked between lymph nodes and nontumor tissue in diversity, with V and J gene preferences.

The source material was axillary lymph node tissue. The TCR was taken from a female donor with breast cancer. Some clones in this sample may be carry-over from other donors' samples. This sequence joins TRBV11-3 and TRBJ2-1, with a possible D match to TRBD2 (5 bases). The CDR3 DNA reads as TGTGCCAGTTCGGGTGGTGGAGGTGCTCCGTTCTTC. This encodes CASSGGGGAPFF.